Shown below are 22 T cell receptor beta chains from a single sample sequenced in a study of somatic mutations in cytotoxic T cells in rheumatoid arthritis. Data came from immunoSEQ multiplex PCR; TCRdb stores just in-frame clones and leaves some out. The sample lists 10,000 or so clones; roughly 70% were seen once. Sequencing was done on a sample of CD8+ T cells sorted from blood. The receptors derive from an adult with rheumatoid arthritis.

The genes are TRBV7-9 and TRBJ1-2, with 7 bases matching TRBD1. Germline lookup yields CDR1 SEHNR and CDR2 FQNEAQ (reference sequence). The V gene end was trimmed by 5 bases and the J gene end by 4 bases; junction bases not matched to a gene: 1. The CDR3 totals 12 residues. This CDR3 is CASSAGGYGYTF. The CDR3 DNA sequence: TGTGCCAGCAGCGCAGGGGGCTATGGCTACACCTTC.

The DNA of the CDR3 is TGTGCCATCAGTGAGTCCGGGATAAATGAGCAGTTCTTC. This sequence encodes CAISESGINEQFF. The chain couples TRBV10-3 to TRBJ2-1; maybe TRBD2 (5 bases). V lost 0 bases and J 7 bases, leaving 7 bases between the germline ends. CDR3 length equals 13 residues. Germline-derived CDR1 and CDR2 are ENHRY and SYGVKD.

This rearrangement joins TRBV5-6 to TRBJ1-2; 7 nucleotides match TRBD1. This CDR3 has 14 residues. Trimming at V came to 3 bases and at J to 4 bases, leaving 6 bases not matched to a gene. CDR1 and CDR2 from the germline V gene are SGHDT and YYEEEE. CDR3: CASSWGDSPYGYTF. For the CDR3, the DNA is TGTGCCAGCAGCTGGGGGGACAGCCCCTATGGCTACACCTTC.

The chain is built from TRBV9 and TRBJ1-1; D gene uncertain. CDR3 length: 15 residues. V lost 1 base to trimming and J lost 6 bases, with 16 bases between them. The V gene's germline CDR1 is SGDLS and CDR2 YYNGEE. The CDR3 DNA sequence: TGTGCCAGCAGCGTAACCGGGGAGGGATCTGCTGAAGCTTTCTTT. As protein: CASSVTGEGSAEAFF. Using reference TRBV9 and TRBJ1-1 for the parts outside the CDR3, the full variable domain is DSGVTQTPKHLITATGQRVTLRCSPRSGDLSVYWYQQSLDQGLQFLIQYYNGEERAKGNILERFSAQQFPDLHSELNLSSLELGDSALYFCASSVTGEGSAEAFFGQGTRLTVV.

This clone was detected a few times. The CDR3 protein is CASSLAGGRNNEQFF. The DNA of the CDR3 is TGCGCCAGCAGCTTGGCCGGGGGGCGAAACAATGAGCAGTTCTTC. J is TRBJ2-1 and V is TRBV5-1; tentatively, D is TRBD2 (7 bases). Germline values: CDR1 SGHRS, CDR2 YFSETQ. The CDR3 contains 15 residues. Trimming pared 0 bases from V and 5 bases from J, leaving 12 bases between.

The V and J genes are TRBV6-6 and TRBJ1-2; D is perhaps TRBD1 (5 bases). There are 16 residues in the CDR3. V lost 2 bases, J lost 5 bases, and 18 bases lay in between. Germline V gives CDR1 MNHNY, CDR2 SVGAGI (reference sequence). The CDR3 region is CASSYLGGASPYGYTF. CDR3 sequence (DNA): TGTGCCAGCAGTTACCTTGGGGGAGCGAGTCCATATGGCTACACCTTC.

The CDR3 sequence: CASSLQGGRYGYTF. In nucleotides, the CDR3 is TGTGCCAGCAGCCTACAGGGGGGCCGCTATGGCTACACCTTC. The V call is TRBV6-5, the J call TRBJ1-2; 8 positions agree with TRBD1. V dropped 6 bases and J dropped 4; count of bases not matched to a gene: 7. The length of the CDR3 is 14 residues. CDR1 and CDR2 from the germline V gene are MNHEY and SVGAGI.

This chain joins TRBV4-1 and TRBJ1-4; D unclear. The CDR3 is 12 amino acids. Trimming pared 0 bases from V and 8 bases from J, leaving 4 bases between. The V gene's germline CDR1 is MGHRA and CDR2 YSYEKL. CDR3 loop: CASSQDSEKLFF. For the CDR3, the DNA is TGCGCCAGCAGCCAAGATTCCGAAAAACTGTTTTTT.

The chain employs TRBV7-8 and TRBJ1-2; 7 nucleotides match TRBD1. CDR1 is SGHVS, CDR2 FQNEAQ, per germline. This CDR3 comprises 14 residues. V was pared by 1 base and J by 11 bases, with 10 bases of the junction left unmatched. CDR3 sequence (DNA): TGTGCCAGCAGCTTAGGTGCCGGGACAGTGGATTACACCTTC. Translating gives CASSLGAGTVDYTF.

The sample holds one count of this clone. The genes are TRBV7-9 and TRBJ2-1; unclear D gene. Trimming shortened V by 3 bases and J by 6 bases, and 6 bases separated the two germline ends. The CDR3 extends over 12 amino acids. CDR1 is SEHNR, CDR2 FQNEAQ, per germline (reference sequence). The CDR3 region is CASSFLPNEQFF. Here the CDR3 DNA reads TGTGCCAGCAGCTTTCTTCCCAATGAGCAGTTCTTC.

As to this clone: Relative to the germline gene, one junction end is altered; a read error may explain this. This rearrangement joins TRBV7-2 to TRBJ2-1; 9 bases fit TRBD1. CDR3 length: 15 residues. The germline CDR1 and CDR2 sequences are SGHTA and FQGNSA. CDR3 sequence: CASSLSGTGYSEQFF. CDR3 DNA: TGTGCCAGCAGCTTGTCCGGGACAGGGTACAGTGAGCAGTTCTTC.

In this sample, this clone turned up once. The V gene is TRBV27, the J gene TRBJ2-7; the match to TRBD1 covers 7 bases. Trimming at V came to 3 bases and at J to 3 bases, leaving 11 bases not matched to a gene. This CDR3 comprises 16 residues. Germline CDR1 MNHEY, CDR2 SMNVEV (reference sequence). The CDR3 sequence: CASSFLLGTEIYEQYF. The CDR3 nucleotides read TGTGCCAGCAGTTTCCTCTTGGGGACAGAGATCTACGAGCAGTACTTC.

The gene calls are TRBV6-5 and TRBJ1-2, with D possibly being TRBD1 (5 bases). V shed 0 bases and J shed 10 bases, with 12 bases lying between them. CDR3 length equals 13 residues. CDR1 is MNHEY, CDR2 SVGAGI, per germline. Here the CDR3 DNA reads TGTGCCAGCAGTTACTCATACAGGTCTGTCTACACCTTC. Its protein product is CASSYSYRSVYTF.

The V gene is TRBV27, the J gene TRBJ1-5; D is perhaps TRBD1 (6 bases). V was trimmed by 6 bases and J by 0 bases, leaving 9 bases between them. This CDR3 contains 14 residues. Germline values: CDR1 MNHEY, CDR2 SMNVEV (reference sequence). The CDR3: CASRGQLSNQPQHF. In DNA, the CDR3 is TGTGCCAGCAGGGGACAACTTAGCAATCAGCCCCAGCATTTT.

The CDR3 DNA sequence: TGTGCCAGTACTCCCCAGACCCAGGGCGTTGGCGGGGAGCTGTTTTTT. Protein product: CASTPQTQGVGGELFF. The V call is TRBV19, the J call TRBJ2-2, with a tentative D call TRBD1 (5 bases). V was shortened by 7 bases and J by 7 bases, with 22 bases between the two germline ends. The germline V gene encodes CDR1 LNHDA and CDR2 SQIVND (reference sequence). CDR3 length equals 16 residues.

The V and J genes are TRBV11-2 and TRBJ1-3; D gene ambiguous. V lost 5 bases and J 4 bases, leaving 3 bases between the germline ends. The CDR3 is 11 residues long. CDR1 is SGHAT, CDR2 FQNNGV, per germline. The CDR3 DNA reads TGTGCCAGCAGCCGGGGAAACACCATATATTTT. Amino acid sequence: CASSRGNTIYF.

V and J are TRBV11-2 and TRBJ1-2; tentatively, D is TRBD1 (5 bases). CDR1 SGHAT and CDR2 FQNNGV come from the germline V gene. Deletions cut 5 bases from V and 0 bases from J, with 13 bases between. The CDR3 has 15 amino acids. Written as DNA, the CDR3 is TGTGCCAGCAGCCAAGGGGTCGGATCTAACTATGGCTACACCTTC. Protein sequence: CASSQGVGSNYGYTF.

This sequence joins TRBV15 and TRBJ2-7, with D perhaps TRBD1 or TRBD2 (5 bases each). The germline V and J ends were trimmed by 2 bases and 0 bases, with 11 bases remaining between them. This CDR3 is built from 15 residues. Germline lookup yields CDR1 LNHNV and CDR2 YYDKDF (reference sequence). CDR3: CATSRLPGSSYEQYF. CDR3 in DNA: TGTGCCACCAGCAGATTACCAGGGAGCTCCTACGAGCAGTACTTC.

The chain employs TRBV10-2 and TRBJ1-1; D unresolved. Germline CDR1 WSHSY, CDR2 SAAADI. V shed 0 bases and J shed 8 bases, with 13 bases lying between them. This CDR3 spans 14 amino acids. CDR3 nucleotides: TGCGCCAGCAGTGAGTCGTGGGCAGTGGAAGAAGCTTTCTTT. Amino acids: CASSESWAVEEAFF.

This clone appeared a few times. The V gene is TRBV7-3, the J gene TRBJ2-7, with D hard to call. V was pared by 6 bases and J by 7 bases, with 22 bases between. The CDR3 has 15 amino acids. CDR1 is SGHTA, CDR2 FQGTGA, per germline. The CDR3, as DNA: TGTGCCAGCAGTCCTTGGGCAGGTTTAAGGTATGAGCAGTACTTC. Translation: CASSPWAGLRYEQYF. The full variable domain, rest sourced from reference TRBV7-3 and TRBJ2-7, is GAGVSQTPSNKVTEKGKYVELRCDPISGHTALYWYRQSLGQGPEFLIYFQGTGAADDSGLPNDRFFAVRPEGSVSTLKIQRTERGDSAVYLCASSPWAGLRYEQYFGPGTRLTVT.

This chain uses TRBV7-3 with TRBJ2-3; 13 nucleotides line up with TRBD2. V lost 2 bases, J lost 5 bases, and 4 bases stayed unmatched. This CDR3 has 16 amino acids. Germline CDR1 and CDR2: SGHTA and FQGTGA. Here the CDR3 DNA reads TGTGCCAGCAGCTTAGGGACTAGCGGGGCGGGAGATACGCAGTATTTT. This codes for CASSLGTSGAGDTQYF.

The sample holds a few counts of this clone. One end of the junction does not line up with germline, which may come from a read error. The chain is built from TRBV15 and TRBJ2-7; D gene uncertain. Germline lookup yields CDR1 LNHNV and CDR2 YYDKDF (reference sequence). There are 15 residues in the CDR3. In nucleotides, the CDR3 is TGTGCCTCCAGCCTCGTCGGGCGCGGCTCCTACGAGCAGTACTTC. Protein sequence: CASSLVGRGSYEQYF. The entire variable domain, with the rest obtained from reference TRBV15 and TRBJ2-7, is as follows: DAMVIQNPRYQVTQFGKPVTLSCSQTLNHNVMYWYQQKSSQAPKLLFHYYDKDFNNEADTPDNFQSRRPNTSFCFLDIRSPGLGDTAMYLCASSLVGRGSYEQYFGPGTRLTVT.